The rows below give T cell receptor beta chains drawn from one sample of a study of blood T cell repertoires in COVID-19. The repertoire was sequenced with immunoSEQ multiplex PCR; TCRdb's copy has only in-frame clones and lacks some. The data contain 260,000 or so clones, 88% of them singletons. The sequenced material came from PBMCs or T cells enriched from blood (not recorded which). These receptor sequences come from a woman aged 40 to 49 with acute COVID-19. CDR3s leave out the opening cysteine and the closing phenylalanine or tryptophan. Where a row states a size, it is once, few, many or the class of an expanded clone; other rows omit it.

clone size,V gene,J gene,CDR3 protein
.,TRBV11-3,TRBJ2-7,ASSPGQGTFYEQY
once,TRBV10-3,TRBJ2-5,AISGTSGNSGRETQY
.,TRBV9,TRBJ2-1,ASSVYLRVTSGYNEQF
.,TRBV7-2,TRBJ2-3,ASSLGYTDTQY
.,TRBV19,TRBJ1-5,ASSITGFHQPQH
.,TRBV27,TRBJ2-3,ASSLIGLTRGDTQY
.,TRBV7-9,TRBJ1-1,ASSPRVRGTEAF
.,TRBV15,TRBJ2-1,ATSRASGTYNEQF
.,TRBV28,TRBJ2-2,ASGPWGLLGELF
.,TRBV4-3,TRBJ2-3,ASSLTSGPSISTDTQY
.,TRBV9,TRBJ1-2,ASSVAIGQGGGYT
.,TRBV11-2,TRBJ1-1,ASSPSGNTEAF
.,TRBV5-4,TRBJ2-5,ASSQRGEETQY
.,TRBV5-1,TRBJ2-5,ASSLAEPSQETQY
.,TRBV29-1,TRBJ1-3,SARTPGQSGNTIY
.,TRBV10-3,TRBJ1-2,AISESQIYGYT
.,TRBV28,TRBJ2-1,ASRSAGISYNEQF
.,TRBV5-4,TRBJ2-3,ASSSFNSDTDTQY
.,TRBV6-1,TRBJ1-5,ASSESGTGEDNQPQH
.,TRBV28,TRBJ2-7,ASSTSVVDPWWY
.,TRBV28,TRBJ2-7,ASTPLAVSYEQY
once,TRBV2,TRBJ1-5,ASTGQGSGQPQH
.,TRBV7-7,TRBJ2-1,ASSLGTSSRNEQF
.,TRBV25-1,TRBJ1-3,ASSAQGSGNTIY
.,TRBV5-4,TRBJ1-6,ASSSRQGPNSPLH
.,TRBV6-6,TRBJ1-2,ASSFFGQGANGYT
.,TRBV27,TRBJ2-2,ASSSTAGELF
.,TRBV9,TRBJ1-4,ASSLNRGPNEKLF